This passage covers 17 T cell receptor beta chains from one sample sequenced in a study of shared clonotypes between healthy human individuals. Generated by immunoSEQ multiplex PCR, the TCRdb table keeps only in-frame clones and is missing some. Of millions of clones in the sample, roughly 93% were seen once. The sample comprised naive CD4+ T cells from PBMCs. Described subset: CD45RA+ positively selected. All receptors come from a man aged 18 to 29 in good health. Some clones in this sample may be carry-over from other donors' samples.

CDR3 amino acids: CASMEEGINPEAFF. CDR3 nucleotides: TGTGCCAGCATGGAGGAGGGAATCAACCCTGAAGCTTTCTTT. The chain carries TRBV2 and TRBJ1-1; no clear D. The V gene's germline CDR1 is SNHLY and CDR2 FYNNEI. V dropped 7 bases and J dropped 6 bases, with 18 bases sitting between them. The CDR3 extends over 14 amino acids.

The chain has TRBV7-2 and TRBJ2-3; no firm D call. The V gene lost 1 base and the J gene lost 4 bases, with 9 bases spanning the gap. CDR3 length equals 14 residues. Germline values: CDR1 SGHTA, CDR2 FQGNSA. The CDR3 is CASSLDPIADTQYF. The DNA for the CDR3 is TGTGCCAGCAGCTTAGATCCCATCGCAGATACGCAGTATTTT.

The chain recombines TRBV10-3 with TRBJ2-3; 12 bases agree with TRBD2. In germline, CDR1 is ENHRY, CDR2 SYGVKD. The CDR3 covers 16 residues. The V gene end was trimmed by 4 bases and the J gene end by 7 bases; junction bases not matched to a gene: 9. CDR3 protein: CAISVVRTSGMNTQYF. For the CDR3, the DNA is TGTGCCATCAGTGTAGTCCGGACTAGCGGGATGAATACGCAGTATTTT.

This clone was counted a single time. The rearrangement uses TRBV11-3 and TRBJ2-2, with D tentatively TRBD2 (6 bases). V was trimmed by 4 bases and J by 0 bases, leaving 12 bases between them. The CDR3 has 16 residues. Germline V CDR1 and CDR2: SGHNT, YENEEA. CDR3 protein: CASSSRGGANTGELFF. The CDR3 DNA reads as TGTGCCAGCAGCTCTAGAGGCGGGGCGAACACCGGGGAGCTGTTTTTT.

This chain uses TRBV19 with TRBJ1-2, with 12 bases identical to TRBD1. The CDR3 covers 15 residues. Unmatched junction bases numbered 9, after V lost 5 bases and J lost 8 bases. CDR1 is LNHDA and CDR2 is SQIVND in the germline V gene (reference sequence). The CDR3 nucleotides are TGTGCCAGTAGTTTACCGGGACAGGGGGCAAGAGGCTACACCTTC. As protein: CASSLPGQGARGYTF.

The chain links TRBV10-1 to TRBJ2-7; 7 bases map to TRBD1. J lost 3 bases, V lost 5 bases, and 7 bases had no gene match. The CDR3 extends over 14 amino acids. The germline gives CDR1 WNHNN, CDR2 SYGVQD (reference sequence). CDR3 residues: CASSLSGQYYEQYF. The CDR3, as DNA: TGCGCCAGCAGTTTATCGGGACAGTACTACGAGCAGTACTTC.

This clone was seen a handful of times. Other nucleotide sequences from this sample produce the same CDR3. CDR3 sequence: CASSFKGYGYTF. DNA of the CDR3: TGTGCCAGCAGTTTTAAAGGCTATGGCTACACCTTC. The chain has TRBV28 and TRBJ1-2; no clear D. CDR3 size: 12 residues. The germline V gene has CDR1 MDHEN and CDR2 SYDVKM. Trimming took off 3 bases at V and 4 bases at J, with 6 bases between the two ends.

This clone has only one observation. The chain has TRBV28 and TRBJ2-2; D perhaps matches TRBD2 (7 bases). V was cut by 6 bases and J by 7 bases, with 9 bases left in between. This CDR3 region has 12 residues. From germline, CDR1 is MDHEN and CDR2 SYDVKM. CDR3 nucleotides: TGTGCCAGCAGGGGGGGGCGCGGGGAGCTGTTTTTT. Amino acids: CASRGGRGELFF.

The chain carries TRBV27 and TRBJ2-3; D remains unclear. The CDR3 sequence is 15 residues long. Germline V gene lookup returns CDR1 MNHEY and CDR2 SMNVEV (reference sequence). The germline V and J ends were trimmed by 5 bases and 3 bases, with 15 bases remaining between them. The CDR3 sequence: CASSGRWGSTDTQYF. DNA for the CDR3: TGTGCCAGCAGTGGTAGGTGGGGTTCGACAGATACGCAGTATTTT.

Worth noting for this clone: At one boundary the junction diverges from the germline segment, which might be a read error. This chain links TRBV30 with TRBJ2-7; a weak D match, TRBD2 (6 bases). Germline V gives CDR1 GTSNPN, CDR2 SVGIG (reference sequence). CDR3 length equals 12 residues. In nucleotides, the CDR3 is TGTGCCGGGAGTCGCGGGGCCTACGAGCAGTACTTC. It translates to CAGSRGAYEQYF.

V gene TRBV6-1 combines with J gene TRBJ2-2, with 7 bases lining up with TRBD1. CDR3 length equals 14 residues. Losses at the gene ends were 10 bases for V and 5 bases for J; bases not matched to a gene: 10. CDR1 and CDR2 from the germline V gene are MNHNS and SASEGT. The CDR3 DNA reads TGTGCCACCTTTAGGACAGGATGGACCGGGGAGCTGTTTTTT. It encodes CATFRTGWTGELFF.

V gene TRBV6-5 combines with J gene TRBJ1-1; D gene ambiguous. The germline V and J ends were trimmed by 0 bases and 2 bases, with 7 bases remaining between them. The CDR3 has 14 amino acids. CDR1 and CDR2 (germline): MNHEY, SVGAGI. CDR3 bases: TGTGCCAGCAGTTACTCCGAGAGCAACACTGAAGCTTTCTTT. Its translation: CASSYSESNTEAFF.

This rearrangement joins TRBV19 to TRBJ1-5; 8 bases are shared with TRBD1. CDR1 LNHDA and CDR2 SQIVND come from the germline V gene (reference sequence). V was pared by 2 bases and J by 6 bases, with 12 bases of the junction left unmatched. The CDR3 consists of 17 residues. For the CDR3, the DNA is TGTGCCAGTAGTATACCCGCCGCCAGGGGGCACGGTCAGCCCCAGCATTTT. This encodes CASSIPAARGHGQPQHF.

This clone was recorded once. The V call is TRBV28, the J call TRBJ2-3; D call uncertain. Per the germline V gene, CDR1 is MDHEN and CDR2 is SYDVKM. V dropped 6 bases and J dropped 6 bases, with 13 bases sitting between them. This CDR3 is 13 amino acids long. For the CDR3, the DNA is TGTGCCAGCAGACCCGGGCCGTCGGATACGCAGTATTTT. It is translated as CASRPGPSDTQYF.

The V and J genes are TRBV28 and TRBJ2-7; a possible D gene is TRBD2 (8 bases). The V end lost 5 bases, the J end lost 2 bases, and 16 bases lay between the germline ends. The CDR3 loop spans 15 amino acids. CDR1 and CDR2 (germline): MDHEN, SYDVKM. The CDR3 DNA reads TGTGCCAGCAGTGTAGCGGGACAGTTAACCTACGAGCAGTACTTC. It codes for CASSVAGQLTYEQYF.

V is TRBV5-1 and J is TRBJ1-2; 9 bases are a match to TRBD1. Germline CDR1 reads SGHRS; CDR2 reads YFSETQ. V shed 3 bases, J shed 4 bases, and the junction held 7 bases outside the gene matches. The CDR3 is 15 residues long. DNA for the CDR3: TGCGCCAGCAGCTGGAACACAGGGGGCCTCTATGGCTACACCTTC. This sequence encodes CASSWNTGGLYGYTF.

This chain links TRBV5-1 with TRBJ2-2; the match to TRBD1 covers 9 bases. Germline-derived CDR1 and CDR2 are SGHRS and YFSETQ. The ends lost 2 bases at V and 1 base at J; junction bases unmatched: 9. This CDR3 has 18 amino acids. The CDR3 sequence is CASSLSDRGKWNTGELFF. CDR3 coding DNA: TGCGCCAGCAGCTTAAGTGACAGGGGGAAGTGGAACACCGGGGAGCTGTTTTTT.